The source of this T cell receptor beta chain is a study of Graves' ophthalmopathy and Graves' hyperthyroidism. Findings and caveats of the study: With more than 60% sensitivity and approximately 72% specificity, the model predicted ophthalmopathy progression. Ophthalmopathy cases were distinguished from stable hyperthyroidism by a 13-signature model, reaching approximately 88% sensitivity and around 77% specificity.

The CDR3 is 13 residues long. With 1 base removed from V and 0 bases from J, the gap between germline ends came to 7 bases. Germline V lookup: CDR1 SQVTM, CDR2 ANQGSEA. A word on this clonotype: Its specificity is unknown.

Patients with other autoimmune diseases, uncontrolled infections, pregnancy or lactation were excluded. The starting material, roughly 9.4 ml of fresh peripheral blood, provided the PBMCs. RNA served as the template for amplifying TCR beta CDR3 regions. RT-PCR with HTBI primers came first, then second-round multiplex PCR. MiXCR, run by TCRdb on the multiplex PCR reads, gives a single entry per CDR3 protein. The data hold about 160,000 distinct CDR3 sequences, with less than 45% observed a single time. The sequence was obtained from a woman aged 40-49 years with Graves' ophthalmopathy. Sample: peripheral blood. The V and J genes are TRBV29-1 and TRBJ2-7; D ambiguous. For the CDR3, the DNA is TGCAGCGTTGAAGTCGCAGACTCCTACGAGCAGTACTTC. As protein: CSVEVADSYEQYF.